Listed here is a single TCR beta chain. Its recognized antigen is unknown. Within one base of it there is no much larger clone, and no base qualities were kept. TCRbeta CDR3 regions were amplified from genomic DNA using the immunoSEQ Assay, a bias-controlled multiplex PCR. As for the original processing: Within the assay, amplification of reference gene primers was used to estimate how many nucleated cells each sample contained. To quantify the absolute abundance of each unique TCRbeta CDR3 rearrangement, sequence reads were collapsed and filtered. For each sample, productive Simpson clonality was calculated by taking the square root of Simpson's diversity index across productive rearrangements. TCRdb provides this immuneACCESS table in a form limited to in-frame rearrangements. Some clones are lacking; in checked studies, under half of them reflect an unresolved V gene, and why the rest are absent is not known. Clone size and the V and J calls come from that table; the DNA yielded D and trimming. The sample yields 170,000 or so clones; roughly 89% were counted once. The ten largest account for just under 0.9% of the sample.

These data come from a study of blood T cell repertoires in COVID-19 (dated by TCRdb to the early 2020s). For the wider study: Samples covering the acute and convalescent phases of COVID-19 were provided by collaborators in the United States, Italy and Spain. The prospective study material was composed of cDNA or gDNA derived from T cells, B-cell-depleted T cells, or PBMCs. The dataset comprised deeply sampled blood TCRbeta repertoires from subjects exposed to, actively infected with, or recovered from COVID-19. A freely available public database, intended as a resource for researchers studying the immune response to SARS-CoV-2, is where the repertoires were released. Samples came from the ongoing ImmuneRACE study (first 160 participants) plus 1,254 subjects from 6 global collaborators. Nearly every sample came with metadata listing a de-identified subject ID, COVID-19 status, age in years and sex. Where available, HLA class I and class II types were taken from metadata supplied by the sample provider and were not determined by assay-based typing. The paper as a whole reports these results and caveats: The quantity of clinical and demographic metadata differed by source and by participant and was supplied without curation.

V and J lose 5 bases and 4 bases, and a span of 15 bases separates them. Reading from cysteine to phenylalanine, the CDR3 counts 14 amino acids. Only the CDR3 part of the read is kept: 42 bases, read in frame from the first base. Via the germline V gene (reference sequence), CDR1 is SGHNT and CDR2 YYREEE. A second Seattle source provided samples from volunteer blood donors who had recovered from COVID-19. Each collaborating institution followed its own protocols to collect whole blood in K2EDTA tubes. For TCRbeta analysis, collaborators shipped samples in one of three forms: frozen whole blood, isolated PBMCs, or DNA extracted from either of those sample types.

This receptor chain uses TRBV5-4 and TRBJ1-2; a weak D assignment points to TRBD1 (6 bases agree). This TCR was recovered from a woman between 18 and 30 years old who had recovered from COVID-19. The sample consisted of peripheral blood. Here is the DNA: TGTGCCAGCAGTCCTACAGGGTCCGGCTATGGCTACACCTTC. It translates to CASSPTGSGYGYTF.